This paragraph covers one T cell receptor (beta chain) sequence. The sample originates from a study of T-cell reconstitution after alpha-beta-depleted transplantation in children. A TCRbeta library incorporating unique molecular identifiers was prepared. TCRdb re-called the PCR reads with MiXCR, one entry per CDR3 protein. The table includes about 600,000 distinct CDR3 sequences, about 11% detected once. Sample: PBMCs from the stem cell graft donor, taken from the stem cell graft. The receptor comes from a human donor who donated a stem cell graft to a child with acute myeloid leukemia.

The CDR3 sequence is CASSLIRGGQYF. In nucleotides, the CDR3 is TGCGCCAGCAGCTTGATCCGAGGTGGGCAGTACTTC. V and J are TRBV5-1 and TRBJ2-7, with D uncertain. Germline V gene sequence: CDR1 SGHRS, CDR2 YFSETQ. The CDR3 loop spans 12 amino acids. V shed 1 base and J shed 9 bases, with 11 bases lying between them.